This entry lists 3 T cell receptor beta chains sequenced from one sample in a study of regulatory T cells in long-lasting Graves disease. Construction of the TCR beta libraries employed iRepertoire HTBI primers in conjunction with Arm-PCR of CDR3 regions. TCRdb re-analysed the multiplex PCR reads in MiXCR, keeping a single row per CDR3 protein. This table has about 430,000 distinct CDR3 sequences, over 14% appearing once. As to time point: newly diagnosed GD, antithyroid drugs for less than 3 months. RNA extracted from PBMCs served as the sequencing template. These data also featured in a second study, about T cells in Graves' hyperthyroidism and ophthalmopathy.

The input for sequencing was peripheral blood mononuclear cells (PBMCs), taken at new diagnosis, from a patient treated with antithyroid drugs. The receptors shown here come from a woman in her forties with Graves disease.

This clonotype was seen repeatedly, ten times or more. This sequence joins TRBV3-1 and TRBJ1-1, with unresolved D. From germline, CDR1 is LGHDT and CDR2 YNNKEL (reference sequence). The CDR3 is made up of 14 amino acids. V dropped 0 bases and J dropped 4 bases, with 9 bases sitting between them. In nucleotides, the CDR3 is TGTGCCAGCAGCCAAGAGGCACGGGCCACTGAAGCTTTCTTT. Its protein is CASSQEARATEAFF.

This clonotype was seen a few times. The chain combines TRBV5-1 with TRBJ1-2, with D unclear. Germline V gene sequence: CDR1 SGHRS, CDR2 YFSETQ. The V end lost 0 bases, the J end lost 3 bases, and 9 bases lay between the germline ends. The CDR3 loop spans 14 amino acids. CDR3 sequence reads: CASSLGRLHYGYTF. The CDR3 bases are TGCGCCAGCAGCTTGGGCAGGCTCCACTATGGCTACACCTTC.

This clonotype appeared once. The chain employs TRBV18 and TRBJ1-1, with TRBD1 matching 10 bases. V shed 2 bases, J shed 10 bases, and the junction held 10 bases outside the gene matches. CDR1 is KGHSH, CDR2 LQKENI, per germline. CDR3 size: 15 residues. The CDR3 region has the DNA TGTGCCAGCTCACCAACCGGGACAGGGGTACCTGGAGCTTTCTTT. Translation gives CASSPTGTGVPGAFF.